These 15 T cell receptor beta chains were sequenced from one sample in a study of neoadjuvant anti-PD-1 for oral cavity cancer. Assay used: immunoSEQ multiplex PCR; TCRdb lists only in-frame clones, some missing. The data show around 13,000 clones, around 70% seen once. This sample's time point: after neoadjuvant nivolumab, at surgical resection. The sequenced sample was PBMCs, obtained after nivolumab (anti-PD-1) treatment. Source of these receptors: a person between 35 and 79 years old with oral cavity squamous cell carcinoma.

The V and J genes are TRBV7-3 and TRBJ2-1; D is undetermined. This CDR3 region has 13 residues. Per the germline V gene, CDR1 is SGHTA and CDR2 is FQGTGA. V dropped 2 bases and J dropped 9 bases, with 11 bases sitting between them. In nucleotides, the CDR3 is TGTGCCAGCAGCTTACCGGCCCTGGGTGAGCAGTTCTTC. This codes for CASSLPALGEQFF.

The chain carries TRBV7-9 and TRBJ1-1; TRBD1 matches 10 bases. This CDR3 has 15 residues. Germline CDR1 SEHNR, CDR2 FQNEAQ (reference sequence). V shed 5 bases, J shed 7 bases, and the junction held 10 bases outside the gene matches. For the CDR3, the DNA is TGTGCCAGCAGCCCCGGGGGACAGGGGTTGGGTGAAGCTTTCTTT. Its translation: CASSPGGQGLGEAFF. Filled out from reference TRBV7-9 and TRBJ1-1, the complete variable domain reads DTGVSQNPRHKITKRGQNVTFRCDPISEHNRLYWYRQTLGQGPEFLTYFQNEAQLEKSRLLSDRFSAERPKGSFSTLEIQRTEQGDSAMYLCASSPGGQGLGEAFFGQGTRLTVV.

This sequence joins TRBV29-1 and TRBJ1-4; possible D gene TRBD1, 5 bases. CDR3 length: 13 amino acids. With 6 bases removed from V and 3 bases from J, the gap between germline ends came to 11 bases. Germline loops: CDR1 SQVTM, CDR2 ANQGSEA. The CDR3 loop reads CSVLRGANEKLFF. DNA of the CDR3: TGCAGCGTCCTTAGGGGTGCTAATGAAAAACTGTTTTTT.

This chain connects TRBV7-9 to TRBJ1-2; TRBD1 might be the D (5 bases). The germline V and J ends were trimmed by 5 bases and 2 bases, with 9 bases remaining between them. The CDR3 contains 13 residues. Germline V gives CDR1 SEHNR, CDR2 FQNEAQ (reference sequence). In nucleotides, the CDR3 is TGTGCCAGCAGCCGAGGGGACAACTATGGCTACACCTTC. Its translation: CASSRGDNYGYTF.

This clone was seen once. CDR3 sequence reads: CASSVLAGGKTGELFF. CDR3 DNA: TGTGCCAGCAGCGTACTAGCGGGAGGAAAGACCGGGGAGCTGTTTTTT. V gene TRBV9 combines with J gene TRBJ2-2; 11 nucleotides line up with TRBD2. Germline CDR1 SGDLS, CDR2 YYNGEE. The ends lost 1 base at V and 5 bases at J; junction bases unmatched: 4. The CDR3 is made up of 16 amino acids. Drawing the rest from reference TRBV9 and TRBJ2-2, the complete variable domain is DSGVTQTPKHLITATGQRVTLRCSPRSGDLSVYWYQQSLDQGLQFLIQYYNGEERAKGNILERFSAQQFPDLHSELNLSSLELGDSALYFCASSVLAGGKTGELFFGEGSRLTVL.

This clone was observed a few times. The chain couples TRBV28 to TRBJ2-7; TRBD2 aligns across 7 bases. V dropped 2 bases and J dropped 3; count of bases not matched to a gene: 16. Per the germline V gene, CDR1 is MDHEN and CDR2 is SYDVKM. There are 18 residues in the CDR3. The chain's CDR3 is CASSLGGGITGRDYEQYF. The DNA of the CDR3 is TGTGCCAGCAGTTTAGGTGGAGGGATTACGGGGAGGGACTACGAGCAGTACTTC.

The count of this clone is one. The V gene is TRBV5-6, the J gene TRBJ2-7; no reliable D call. The CDR3 runs to 11 residues. CDR1 and CDR2 from the germline V gene are SGHDT and YYEEEE. Trimming pared 2 bases from V and 3 bases from J, leaving 3 bases between. CDR3 in amino acids: CASSLVYEQYF. CDR3 DNA sequence: TGTGCCAGCAGCTTAGTCTACGAGCAGTACTTC. Drawing the rest from reference TRBV5-6 and TRBJ2-7, the complete variable domain is DAGVTQSPTHLIKTRGQQVTLRCSPKSGHDTVSWYQQALGQGPQFIFQYYEEEERQRGNFPDRFSGHQFPNYSSELNVNALLLGDSALYLCASSLVYEQYFGPGTRLTVT.

The rearrangement uses TRBV28 and TRBJ1-2, with TRBD1 as a possible D gene (6 bases). Per the germline V gene, CDR1 is MDHEN and CDR2 is SYDVKM. The CDR3 extends over 17 amino acids. The ends were cut back, 5 bases at V and 1 base at J, with 20 bases in the middle. Here the CDR3 DNA reads TGTGCCAGCAGTACTCTCTCGGGGGGCCCGGTTAACTATGGCTACACCTTC. Its translation: CASSTLSGGPVNYGYTF.

The chain combines TRBV29-1 with TRBJ2-1, with D tentatively TRBD2 (6 bases). Germline CDR1 SQVTM, CDR2 ANQGSEA. CDR3 length: 11 residues. V was shortened by 6 bases and J by 8 bases, with 11 bases between the two germline ends. The CDR3 region has the DNA TGCAGCGTGGGGACTTGGGATGAGCAGTTCTTC. Protein sequence: CSVGTWDEQFF.

The chain is built from TRBV6-1 and TRBJ2-1; 10 nucleotides match TRBD2. The V gene's germline CDR1 is MNHNS and CDR2 SASEGT. This CDR3 has 15 residues. The junction had 3 bases not matched to a gene; V was cut back by 1 base and J by 6 bases. CDR3 DNA sequence: TGTGCCAGCAGTGAAGGACTAGCGGGTTTCAATGAGCAGTTCTTC. It yields the protein CASSEGLAGFNEQFF.

The V gene is TRBV10-3, the J gene TRBJ2-7, with D uncertain. V lost 4 bases and J lost 4, with 11 bases in between. CDR3 size: 13 residues. Germline CDR1 reads ENHRY; CDR2 reads SYGVKD. CDR3 sequence: CAISGNDGYEQYF. CDR3 DNA: TGTGCCATCAGTGGAAACGACGGTTACGAGCAGTACTTC.

The chain employs TRBV7-9 and TRBJ1-5; possibly TRBD1 for D (6 bases). Per the germline V gene, CDR1 is SEHNR and CDR2 is FQNEAQ (reference sequence). V lost 5 bases to trimming and J lost 5 bases, with 10 bases between them. CDR3 size: 13 residues. The CDR3 is CASSLQGDQPQHF. DNA of the CDR3: TGTGCCAGCAGCCTACAGGGAGATCAGCCCCAGCATTTT.

The chain couples TRBV7-6 to TRBJ2-1; 9 positions agree with TRBD2. This CDR3 region has 15 residues. CDR1 SGHVS and CDR2 FNYEAQ come from the germline V gene. V dropped 1 base and J dropped 8; count of bases not matched to a gene: 6. CDR3 sequence (DNA): TGTGCCAGCAGCTTAGATGCGGGAGGGCCTTATGAGCAGTTCTTC. It specifies CASSLDAGGPYEQFF.

This rearrangement joins TRBV7-2 to TRBJ2-2; D unclear. Trimming shortened V by 8 bases and J by 7 bases, and 17 bases separated the two germline ends. Germline V gene data show CDR1 as SGHTA and CDR2 as FQGNSA. This CDR3 has 14 residues. CDR3 DNA sequence: TGTGCCAGCCTCGCTTTCGGGCTTGGCGGGGAGCTGTTTTTT. This sequence encodes CASLAFGLGGELFF.

The genes are TRBV2 and TRBJ2-7; 9 bases align to TRBD1. The CDR3 totals 14 residues. V shed 6 bases and J 6 bases; nucleotides not matched to a gene: 9. Per the germline V gene, CDR1 is SNHLY and CDR2 is FYNNEI. Here the CDR3 reads CASRLPDRGAEQYF. For the CDR3, the DNA is TGTGCCAGCAGGCTTCCGGACAGGGGAGCCGAGCAGTACTTC. The entire variable domain, with the rest obtained from reference TRBV2 and TRBJ2-7, is as follows: EPEVTQTPSHQVTQMGQEVILRCVPISNHLYFYWYRQILGQKVEFLVSFYNNEISEKSEIFDDQFSVERPDGSNFTLKIRSTKLEDSAMYFCASRLPDRGAEQYFGPGTRLTVT.